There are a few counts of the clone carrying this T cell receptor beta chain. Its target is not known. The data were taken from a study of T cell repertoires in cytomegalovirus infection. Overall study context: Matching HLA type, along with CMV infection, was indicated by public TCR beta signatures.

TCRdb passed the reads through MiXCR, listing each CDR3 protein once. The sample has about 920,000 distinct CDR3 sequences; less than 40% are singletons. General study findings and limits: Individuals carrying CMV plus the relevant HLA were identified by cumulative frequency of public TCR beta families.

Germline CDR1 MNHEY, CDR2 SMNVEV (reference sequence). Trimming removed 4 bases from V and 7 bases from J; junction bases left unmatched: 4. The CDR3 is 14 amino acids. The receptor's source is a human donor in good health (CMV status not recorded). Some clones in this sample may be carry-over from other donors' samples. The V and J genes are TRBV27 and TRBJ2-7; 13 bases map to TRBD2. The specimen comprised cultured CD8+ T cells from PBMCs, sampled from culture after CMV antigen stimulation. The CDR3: CASSSGLAGLEQYF. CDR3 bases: TGTGCCAGCAGTTCGGGACTAGCGGGACTTGAGCAGTACTTC.